This passage covers 25 T cell receptor beta chains from one sample sequenced in a study of T cells in Graves' hyperthyroidism and ophthalmopathy. TCR beta CDR3 sequences were amplified from RNA transcripts. First-round RT-PCR targeting the TCR CDR3 was performed with the HTBI primer set. TCRdb reprocessed the multiplex PCR reads via MiXCR and lists one record per CDR3 protein. In the table there are about 620,000 distinct CDR3 sequences, under 20% of which are singletons. The sample was blood. The receptors were sampled from a woman aged 25 to 39 with Graves' hyperthyroidism.

V usage is TRBV5-1 and J usage is TRBJ2-6; no firm D call. Germline V gene sequence: CDR1 SGHRS, CDR2 YFSETQ. The V end lost 5 bases, the J end lost 4 bases, and 10 bases lay between the germline ends. CDR3 size: 14 residues. This CDR3 is CASRWDTGANVLTF. The CDR3 region has the DNA TGCGCCAGCAGATGGGATACCGGGGCCAACGTCCTGACTTTC.

The sample holds one count of this clonotype. This chain joins TRBV6-1 and TRBJ2-2; tentative D call: TRBD2 (5 bases). V was pared by 2 bases and J by 7 bases, with 8 bases between. The CDR3 covers 13 residues. The germline gives CDR1 MNHNS, CDR2 SASEGT. CDR3 coding DNA: TGTGCCAGCAGTGAAATTGAGGGCGGGGAGCTGTTTTTT. It specifies CASSEIEGGELFF.

This clonotype was seen just once. A read error may be the cause here, since a much bigger clone is one base away. The chain joins TRBV12-3 or TRBV12-4 to TRBJ2-1, with TRBD2 matching 8 bases. The CDR3 is 14 residues long. V trimming: 5 bases; J trimming: 4 bases; junction bases outside the gene matches: 4. The CDR3 here is CASSETGGYNEQFF. The CDR3 nucleotides are TGTGCCAGCAGTGAGACGGGAGGGTACAATGAGCAGTTCTTC.

The sample holds a few counts of this clonotype. The chain recombines TRBV4-1 with TRBJ2-2; tentative D call: TRBD2 (5 bases). Germline V gives CDR1 MGHRA, CDR2 YSYEKL. The CDR3 is 16 amino acids. Trimming shortened V by 0 bases and J by 4 bases, and 12 bases separated the two germline ends. CDR3 in DNA: TGCGCCAGCAGCCAAGAAACGGGGTGGGTCACCGGGGAGCTGTTTTTT. Its protein is CASSQETGWVTGELFF.

This clonotype has a count of ten or more. The CDR3 spells CASTKAGYTEAFF. The CDR3 DNA is TGTGCCAGCACTAAGGCAGGGTACACTGAAGCTTTCTTT. The chain is built from TRBV6-1 and TRBJ1-1, with D perhaps matching TRBD1 (5 bases). Germline CDR1 and CDR2: MNHNS and SASEGT. The CDR3 sequence is 13 residues long. The V end lost 7 bases, the J end lost 3 bases, and 12 bases lay between the germline ends.

Ten or more counts support this clonotype. V usage is TRBV7-6 and J usage is TRBJ2-3; D may correspond to TRBD1 or TRBD2 (6 bases each). Germline loops: CDR1 SGHVS, CDR2 FNYEAQ. V was trimmed by 5 bases and J by 4 bases, leaving 19 bases between them. The CDR3 contains 16 residues. CDR3 region: CASSPPRRGSADTQYF. DNA for the CDR3: TGTGCCAGCAGCCCCCCCCGGAGGGGGAGCGCAGATACGCAGTATTTT.

The V gene is TRBV20-1, the J gene TRBJ2-2; possible D gene TRBD1, 5 bases. Germline loops: CDR1 DFQATT, CDR2 SNEGSKA (reference sequence). CDR3 length equals 15 residues. V was cut by 4 bases and J by 2 bases, with 14 bases left in between. CDR3 DNA: TGCAGTGCTACCCATAGCAGGGTAAACACCGGGGAGCTGTTTTTT. Amino acids: CSATHSRVNTGELFF.

This clonotype was seen many times. The chain is built from TRBV12-3 or TRBV12-4 and TRBJ2-1; 9 bases map to TRBD2. V shed 8 bases and J 3 bases; nucleotides not matched to a gene: 5. The CDR3 runs to 14 residues. The CDR3 DNA follows: TGTGCCAGCGGTCTAGCGGGGAACTACAATGAGCAGTTCTTC. Amino acids: CASGLAGNYNEQFF.

J is TRBJ2-7 and V is TRBV7-8; D may be TRBD2 (6 bases). With 1 base removed from V and 7 bases from J, the gap between germline ends came to 11 bases. CDR3 length equals 13 residues. Germline CDR1 reads SGHVS; CDR2 reads FQNEAQ. The CDR3 reads CASSLGWRGEQYF. The DNA of the CDR3 is TGTGCCAGCAGCTTAGGGTGGAGGGGTGAGCAGTACTTC.

This clonotype has more than one count but fewer than ten. The chain employs TRBV6-1 and TRBJ1-2; D gene uncertain. V was clipped by 6 bases and J by 4 bases, with 15 bases between them. The CDR3 runs to 14 residues. Germline CDR1 is MNHNS and CDR2 is SASEGT. CDR3: CASRETVGFYGYTF. The CDR3 DNA reads TGTGCCAGCAGGGAAACGGTCGGCTTCTATGGCTACACCTTC.

This clonotype came up many times. The J gene is TRBJ2-1, the V gene TRBV28; weak D call: TRBD2 (7 bases). The V gene's germline CDR1 is MDHEN and CDR2 SYDVKM. V lost 7 bases, J lost 8 bases, and 15 bases lay in between. This CDR3 is 13 amino acids long. The CDR3 DNA follows: TGTGCCAGCACCCCCAGGGGAGGGGATGAGCAGTTCTTC. This sequence encodes CASTPRGGDEQFF. The full variable domain, completed using reference TRBV28 and TRBJ2-1, is DVKVTQSSRYLVKRTGEKVFLECVQDMDHENMFWYRQDPGLGLRLIYFSYDVKMKEKGDIPEGYSVSREKKERFSLILESASTNQTSMYLCASTPRGGDEQFFGPGTRLTVL.

Note on this clonotype: Lacking the conserved final phenylalanine or tryptophan, this CDR3 likely reflects a read error. The rearrangement uses TRBV4-1 and TRBJ2-7; D is possibly TRBD2 (7 bases). CDR1 is MGHRA, CDR2 YSYEKL, per germline. V lost 2 bases and J 5 bases, leaving 13 bases between the germline ends. This CDR3 is 14 amino acids long. This chain's CDR3 is CASSQPRGGNEQYL. The CDR3 bases are TGCGCCAGCAGCCAACCAAGGGGGGGGAACGAGCAGTACCTC.

This chain uses TRBV9 with TRBJ2-3; D gene ambiguous. Germline V lookup: CDR1 SGDLS, CDR2 YYNGEE. This CDR3 contains 14 residues. V lost 0 bases, J lost 3 bases, and 8 bases lay in between. CDR3: CASSVALRTDTQYF. In DNA form, the CDR3 reads TGTGCCAGCAGCGTAGCTTTGAGGACAGATACGCAGTATTTT. Full variable domain (remainder filled in from reference TRBV9 and TRBJ2-3): DSGVTQTPKHLITATGQRVTLRCSPRSGDLSVYWYQQSLDQGLQFLIQYYNGEERAKGNILERFSAQQFPDLHSELNLSSLELGDSALYFCASSVALRTDTQYFGPGTRLTVL.

This clonotype was observed a handful of times. A much larger clone is a single base away; this may be a read error. V is TRBV6-5 and J is TRBJ2-7; D is possibly TRBD1 or TRBD2 (5 bases each). Germline lookup yields CDR1 MNHEY and CDR2 SVGAGI. The CDR3 extends over 15 amino acids. The CDR3 spells CACSYRGRETYEQYF. In DNA, the CDR3 is TGTGCCTGCAGTTACCGGGGCAGGGAGACCTACGAGCAGTACTTC.

This clonotype was counted ten times or more. The chain employs TRBV30 and TRBJ1-1; TRBD1 aligns across 9 bases. Germline CDR1 GTSNPN, CDR2 SVGIG (reference sequence). Germline trimming cut 2 bases from V and 9 bases from J; bases unmatched to any gene: 4. The CDR3 totals 12 residues. This CDR3 is CAWSHYRGQAFF. The CDR3 DNA sequence: TGTGCCTGGAGTCACTACAGGGGGCAAGCTTTCTTT.

This clonotype was seen only a few times. Here the CDR3 DNA reads TGTGCCAGCAGCGTTCCGACTAGCGGGAGCGGGAACACCGGGGAGCTGTTTTTT. It translates to CASSVPTSGSGNTGELFF. The chain uses TRBV5-4 and TRBJ2-2; TRBD2 matches at 12 bases. V lost 4 bases and J lost 1; bases outside the gene matches: 8. Germline assignment: CDR1 SGHNT and CDR2 YYREEE (reference sequence). This CDR3 is 18 amino acids long.

This clonotype was seen many times. The chain employs TRBV28 and TRBJ2-7; TRBD1 aligns across 7 bases. Per germline, CDR1 MDHEN and CDR2 SYDVKM. Germline trimming cut 6 bases from V and 0 bases from J; bases unmatched to any gene: 5. This CDR3 has 14 amino acids. The CDR3 protein is CASRDRLSSYEQYF. The CDR3 nucleotides are TGTGCCAGCAGGGACAGGCTAAGCTCCTACGAGCAGTACTTC. The full variable domain, completed using reference TRBV28 and TRBJ2-7, is DVKVTQSSRYLVKRTGEKVFLECVQDMDHENMFWYRQDPGLGLRLIYFSYDVKMKEKGDIPEGYSVSREKKERFSLILESASTNQTSMYLCASRDRLSSYEQYFGPGTRLTVT.

This clonotype was counted ten times or more. The genes are TRBV28 and TRBJ2-1; D uncertain. This CDR3 has 12 residues. Trimming stripped 3 bases from V and 8 bases from J, with 8 bases between. CDR1 and CDR2 from the germline V gene are MDHEN and SYDVKM. In nucleotides, the CDR3 is TGTGCCAGCAGTTTTGCAAGGGATGAGCAGTTCTTC. It is translated as CASSFARDEQFF. Complete variable domain (other parts from reference TRBV28 and TRBJ2-1): DVKVTQSSRYLVKRTGEKVFLECVQDMDHENMFWYRQDPGLGLRLIYFSYDVKMKEKGDIPEGYSVSREKKERFSLILESASTNQTSMYLCASSFARDEQFFGPGTRLTVL.

This clonotype was found many times. The CDR3 nucleotides read TGTGCCAGCAGCAAAGACAGGGTCGAGACCCAGTACTTC. As protein: CASSKDRVETQYF. The genes are TRBV7-9 and TRBJ2-5, with 7 nucleotides matching TRBD1. CDR1 is SEHNR, CDR2 FQNEAQ, per germline (reference sequence). After removal of 5 bases from V and 5 bases from J, the junction contained 5 bases not matched to a gene. The CDR3 covers 13 residues.

The chain links TRBV20-1 to TRBJ1-5; no reliable D call. Trimming cost V 0 bases and J 7 bases, with 10 bases left between them. The CDR3 has 13 residues. Germline-derived CDR1 and CDR2 are DFQATT and SNEGSKA (reference sequence). The DNA of the CDR3 is TGCAGTGCTAGAGACAGGTTGAGCCAGCCCCAGCATTTT. Translation: CSARDRLSQPQHF.

This clonotype was seen only a few times. The chain combines TRBV6-5 with TRBJ2-7; the D call may be TRBD1 or TRBD2 (5 bases each). This CDR3 has 15 residues. Germline V lookup: CDR1 MNHEY, CDR2 SVGAGI. V lost 2 bases to trimming and J lost 2 bases, with 13 bases between them. Here the CDR3 reads CASSYRGLGAYEQYF. As DNA, the CDR3 is TGTGCCAGCAGTTACCGGGGCCTCGGGGCCTACGAGCAGTACTTC.

The V call is TRBV20-1, the J call TRBJ2-5; D unclear. Germline V lookup: CDR1 DFQATT, CDR2 SNEGSKA (reference sequence). Trimming cost V 6 bases and J 2 bases, with 7 bases left between them. The CDR3 is 11 residues long. The CDR3 loop is CSAPVQETQYF. The DNA of the CDR3 is TGCAGTGCGCCAGTTCAAGAGACCCAGTACTTC.

Regarding this clonotype: No conserved phenylalanine or tryptophan is present at the end of the CDR3, so a read error is the likely explanation. The chain's CDR3 is CASSYAGANRPEQYL. CDR3 DNA sequence: TGTGCCAGCAGTTACGCCGGGGCTAATAGGCCCGAGCAGTACTTA. The chain uses TRBV6-5 and TRBJ2-7, with D perhaps given as TRBD1 or TRBD2 (5 bases each). The CDR3 is made up of 15 amino acids. CDR1 MNHEY and CDR2 SVGAGI come from the germline V gene. V was shortened by 2 bases and J by 6 bases, with 17 bases between the two germline ends.

This clonotype has more than one count but fewer than ten. The rearrangement uses TRBV19 and TRBJ1-5, with D unresolved. The CDR3 is 14 residues long. The germline V and J ends were trimmed by 3 bases and 4 bases, with 10 bases remaining between them. CDR1 is LNHDA, CDR2 SQIVND, per germline (reference sequence). Written as DNA, the CDR3 is TGTGCCAGTAGTATTCCCAGAGGGAATCAGCCCCAGCATTTT. Residues: CASSIPRGNQPQHF.

This clonotype was detected ten times or more. The chain employs TRBV20-1 and TRBJ2-5; D possibly corresponds to TRBD2 (5 bases). The germline V and J ends were trimmed by 3 bases and 5 bases, with 10 bases remaining between them. The CDR3 has 12 residues. Germline CDR1 reads DFQATT; CDR2 reads SNEGSKA (reference sequence). CDR3 loop: CSASRTAETQYF. The CDR3, as DNA: TGCAGTGCTAGTAGGACTGCTGAGACCCAGTACTTC.